The clone carrying this T cell receptor beta chain was found once. Its target is unknown. These data come from a study of T cell clonotyping in hematopoietic cell transplantation. The CDR3 spans 14 residues. Trimming cost V 3 bases and J 4 bases; bases outside gene matches: 4. Looked up from germline, CDR1 is LGHNA and CDR2 is YNFKEQ. Method: immunoSEQ multiplex PCR; TCRdb's copy keeps in-frame clones and lacks some. The profile covers about 17,000 clones, with 85% appearing a single time and 4% to 4.5% taken by the ten largest. General study results and limits: Pathologically expanded recipient clonotypes increased progressively from day 30 to day 180 as diversity fell. Few recipient clonotypes overlapped donors; over 95% were de novo at given depth.

The chain links TRBV4-2 to TRBJ2-7, with 9 nucleotides matching TRBD2. Source: PBMCs, taken 100 days after allogeneic stem cell transplant. The TCR was taken from a male patient aged 60-70 years who had an allogeneic stem cell transplant from a related donor, so the T cells may come from the graft donor. Some clones in this sample may be carry-over from other donors' samples. The CDR3 DNA follows: TGTGCCAGCAGCCAGATAGCGGGGGAGTACGAGCAGTACTTC. Its translation is CASSQIAGEYEQYF.